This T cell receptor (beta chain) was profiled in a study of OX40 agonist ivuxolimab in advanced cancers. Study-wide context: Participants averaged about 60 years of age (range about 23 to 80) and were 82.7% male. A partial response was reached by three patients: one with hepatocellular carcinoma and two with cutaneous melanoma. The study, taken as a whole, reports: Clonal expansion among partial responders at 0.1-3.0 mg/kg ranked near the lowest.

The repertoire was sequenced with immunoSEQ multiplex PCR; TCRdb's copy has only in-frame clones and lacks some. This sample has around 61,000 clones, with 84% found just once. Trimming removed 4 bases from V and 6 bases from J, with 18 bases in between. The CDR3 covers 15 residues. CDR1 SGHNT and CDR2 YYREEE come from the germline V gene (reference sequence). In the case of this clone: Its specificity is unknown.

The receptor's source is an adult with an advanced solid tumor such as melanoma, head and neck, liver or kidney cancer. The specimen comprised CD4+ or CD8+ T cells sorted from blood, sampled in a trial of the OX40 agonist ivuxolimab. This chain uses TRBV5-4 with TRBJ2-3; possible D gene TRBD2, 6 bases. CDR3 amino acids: CASSVGTLGGDTQYF. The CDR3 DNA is TGTGCCAGCAGCGTCGGGACTTTAGGAGGGGATACGCAGTATTTT.